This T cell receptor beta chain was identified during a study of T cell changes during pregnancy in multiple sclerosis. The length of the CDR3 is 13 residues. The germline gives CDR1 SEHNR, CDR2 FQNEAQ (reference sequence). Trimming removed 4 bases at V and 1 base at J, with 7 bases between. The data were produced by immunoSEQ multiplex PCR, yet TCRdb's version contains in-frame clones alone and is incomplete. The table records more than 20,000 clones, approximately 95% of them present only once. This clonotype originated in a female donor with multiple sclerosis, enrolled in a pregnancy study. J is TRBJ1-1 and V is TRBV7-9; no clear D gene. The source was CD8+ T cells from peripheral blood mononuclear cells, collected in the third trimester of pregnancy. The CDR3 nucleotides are TGTGCCAGCAGCTATTCCCAGAACACTGAAGCTTTCTTT. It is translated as CASSYSQNTEAFF.